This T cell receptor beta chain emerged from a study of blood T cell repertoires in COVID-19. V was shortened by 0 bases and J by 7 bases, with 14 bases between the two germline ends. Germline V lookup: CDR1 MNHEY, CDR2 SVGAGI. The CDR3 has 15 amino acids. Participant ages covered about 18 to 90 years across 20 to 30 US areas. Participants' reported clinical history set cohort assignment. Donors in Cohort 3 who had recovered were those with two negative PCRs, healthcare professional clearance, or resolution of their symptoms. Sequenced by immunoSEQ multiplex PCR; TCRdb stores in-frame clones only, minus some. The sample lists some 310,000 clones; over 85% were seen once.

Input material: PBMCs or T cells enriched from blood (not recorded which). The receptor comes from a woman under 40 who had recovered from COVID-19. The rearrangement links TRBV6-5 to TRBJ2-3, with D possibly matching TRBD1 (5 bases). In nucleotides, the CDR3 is TGTGCCAGCAGTTACTCGAGAAGGGGCGACCATACGCAGTATTTT. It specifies CASSYSRRGDHTQYF.